This T cell receptor (beta chain) was identified during a study of CD8 T cell repertoires and HIV-1 epitope variants. The table came from immunoSEQ multiplex PCR; TCRdb's copy has only in-frame clones and leaves some out. There are about 5,700 clones in the sample; less than 70% occur only once, and about 40% lies in the top ten. This clone was counted a single time. Its antigen is undetermined. The CDR3 contains 18 residues. Germline V gives CDR1 MGHRA, CDR2 YSYEKL. The V and J ends lost 0 bases and 0 bases, in that order; junction bases with no gene match: 7. Specimen: cultured CD8+ T cells derived from PBMCs. The receptor comes from a male donor with HIV. The chain recombines TRBV4-1 with TRBJ1-4; 7 bases match TRBD1. This CDR3 is CASSQDGRGLATNEKLFF. The CDR3 nucleotides are TGCGCCAGCAGCCAAGATGGAAGGGGGCTTGCAACTAATGAAAAACTGTTTTTT.